The clone carrying this T cell receptor (beta chain) is labeled medium-sized (0.01 to 0.1%). As yet, its antigen is unknown. Four subsets defined by PD-1 and/or TIGIT were sorted from live CD3+CD8+TCRalphabeta+ cells. This specimen belongs to a study of circulating CD8 cells and anti-PD-1 response in melanoma. Using approximately 15 ng of total RNA, TCR libraries were made with the QIAseq Immune Repertoire TCR panel. TCRdb reprocessed the reads with MiXCR, giving one entry per CDR3 protein. There are roughly 1,100 distinct CDR3 sequences in the sample; more than 5.5% occur only once, and approximately 15% lies in the top ten. General observations from the study: TIGIT repertoires were least diverse, DNEG repertoires most diverse. Expanded sorted subsets were checked for tumor reactivity using peptides.

The CDR3 runs to 18 residues. The germline gives CDR1 MDHEN, CDR2 SYDVKM. V was shortened by 1 base and J by 4 bases, with 19 bases between the two germline ends. The source was CD8+ T cells from PBMCs, collected at baseline or after one month of anti-PD-1 therapy (not recorded which). The sequence derives from a human donor with melanoma. The genes are TRBV28 and TRBJ2-2; weak D call: TRBD2 (7 bases). This CDR3 is CASSLYGGGPGVTGELFF. CDR3 coding DNA: TGTGCCAGCAGTTTATATGGCGGGGGCCCCGGGGTCACCGGGGAGCTGTTTTTT.